The rows below give T cell receptor beta chains drawn from one sample of a study of shared clonotypes between healthy human individuals. Profiling relied on immunoSEQ multiplex PCR, and the TCRdb table lists in-frame clones only, not all of them. The data show approximately 810,000 clones, around 92% seen once. The source material was naive CD8+ T cells sorted from blood. The receptors derive from a man aged 25-45 years in good health. Each CDR3 is given with its conserved first and last residue. The D gene is left open where the match is weak. Part of the rows lack a size; the others show once, few, many or a class for expanded clones.

TGCGCCAGCAGTTCGATTATAGGACTAGCGGGAGCAGGATCCGGGGAGCTGTTTTTT	CASSSIIGLAGAGSGELFF	TRBJ2-2	TRBD2	-	TRBV10-2
TGTGCCAGTACGTTGAAGGCGGGATTGATCTACGAGCAGTACTTC	CASTLKAGLIYEQYF	TRBJ2-7	-	-	TRBV19
TGTGCCAGCAGAGATAGGGACTCCACGAACACTGAAGCTTTCTTT	CASRDRDSTNTEAFF	TRBJ1-1	-	-	TRBV6-6
TGTGCCAGCAGCTTAGGGGGAAACACTGAAGCTTTCTTT	CASSLGGNTEAFF	TRBJ1-1	-	-	TRBV13
TGTGCCAGCAGTCCCCGGGTAGCGGGAGAGGTAGAGCAGTTCTTC	CASSPRVAGEVEQFF	TRBJ2-1	TRBD2	-	TRBV27
TGTGCCAGCAGTTTACTGCGGGGTAGCTCCTACAATGAGCAGTTCTTC	CASSLLRGSSYNEQFF	TRBJ2-1	-	-	TRBV27
TGTGCCAGTAGTATTTTTGGGGGCGACGAGCAGTACTTC	CASSIFGGDEQYF	TRBJ2-7	-	-	TRBV19
TGTGCCAGCAGCCCAGATCCGGGACAGGGTTTCGAGCAGTACTTC	CASSPDPGQGFEQYF	TRBJ2-7	TRBD1	-	TRBV7-6
TGTGCCAGCAGAATGACAGAAGAAACCTATTACCATGAGCAGTTCTTC	CASRMTEETYYHEQFF	TRBJ2-1	-	-	TRBV2
TGCAGCGTCGTCGGGGAGAGTGTAGAGACCCAGTACTTC	CSVVGESVETQYF	TRBJ2-5	-	-	TRBV29-1
TGTGCCATCAGTGAGTCGGCAGATACCATGAACACTGAAGCTTTCTTT	CAISESADTMNTEAFF	TRBJ1-1	-	-	TRBV10-3
TGTGCCAGCAGTTCGCCTGGAGACATTCAGTACTTC	CASSSPGDIQYF	TRBJ2-4	-	-	TRBV27
TGTGCCAGCGGACAGGGCGACACAGATACGCAGTATTTT	CASGQGDTDTQYF	TRBJ2-3	TRBD1	few	TRBV11-3
TGTGCCAGCAGCTTTGCGGGACAGGGGATTCCTAACTATGGCTACACCTTC	CASSFAGQGIPNYGYTF	TRBJ1-2	TRBD1	-	TRBV13
TGTGCCAGCAGTGATGTGGTCCACTTGACTTATCAGCCCCAGCATTTT	CASSDVVHLTYQPQHF	TRBJ1-5	-	-	TRBV2
TGTGCCAGCTCATCCTCCGGGACAGGGGACCACGAGCAGTACTTC	CASSSSGTGDHEQYF	TRBJ2-7	TRBD1	-	TRBV18
TGCGCCAGCCGTCCAGTCGGGACAGGTAATTACAATGAGCAGTTCTTC	CASRPVGTGNYNEQFF	TRBJ2-1	TRBD1	-	TRBV10-2
TGCAGCGTTGAAGGGTTTAGGCTAGCGGACTACAATGAGCAGTTCTTC	CSVEGFRLADYNEQFF	TRBJ2-1	TRBD2	-	TRBV29-1
TGTGCCAGCAGTCAGACCCAGGGAGTCAACACTGAAGCTTTCTTT	CASSQTQGVNTEAFF	TRBJ1-1	-	-	TRBV28
TGCAGCGTACCACTAAGGGCGGGAGCGCCATACAATGAGCAGTTCTTC	CSVPLRAGAPYNEQFF	TRBJ2-1	TRBD2	once	TRBV29-1
TGTGCCAGCAGCATTAAATCTGAAGCTTTCTTT	CASSIKSEAFF	TRBJ1-1	-	few	TRBV13
TGTGCCAGCAGTGCCGATTACAGGGGCAGGGGCGAGACCCAGTACTTC	CASSADYRGRGETQYF	TRBJ2-5	TRBD1	-	TRBV6-1
TGTGCCATCAGTGAAGGGGTGAACACTGAAGCTTTCTTT	CAISEGVNTEAFF	TRBJ1-1	-	-	TRBV10-3
TGTGCCAGCAGTTTTATCGAGGACAGGGTTTCAGATACGCAGTATTTT	CASSFIEDRVSDTQYF	TRBJ2-3	TRBD1	-	TRBV28
TGTGCCAGCAGTCTTTCCCCGACGGCCTACGAGCAGTACTTC	CASSLSPTAYEQYF	TRBJ2-7	-	-	TRBV27
TGTGCCAGCAGCCACACCGGGACTAGAGGGTACAATGAGCAGTTCTTC	CASSHTGTRGYNEQFF	TRBJ2-1	TRBD2	-	TRBV6-6